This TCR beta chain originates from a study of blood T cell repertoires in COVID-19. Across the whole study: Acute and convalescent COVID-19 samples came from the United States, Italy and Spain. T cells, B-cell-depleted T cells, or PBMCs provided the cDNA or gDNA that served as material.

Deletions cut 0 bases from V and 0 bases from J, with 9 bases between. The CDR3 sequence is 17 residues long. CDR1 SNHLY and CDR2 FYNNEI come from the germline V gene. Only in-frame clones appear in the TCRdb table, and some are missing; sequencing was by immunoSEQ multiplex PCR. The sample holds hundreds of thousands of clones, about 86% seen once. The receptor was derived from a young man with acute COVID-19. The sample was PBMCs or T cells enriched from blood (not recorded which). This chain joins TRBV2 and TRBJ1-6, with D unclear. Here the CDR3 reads CASSEAWRPSYNSPLHF. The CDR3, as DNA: TGTGCCAGCAGTGAAGCTTGGAGGCCCTCCTATAATTCACCCCTCCACTTT.